This note documents a single T cell receptor beta chain sequence. The data are from a study of a mutant IDH1 vaccine in newly diagnosed glioma. This CDR3 region has 13 residues. V shed 10 bases and J 2 bases; nucleotides not matched to a gene: 6. Germline CDR1 is SNHLY and CDR2 is FYNNEI. Time point in this sample: baseline, week 1 (first vaccination visit). The sample's treatment: pre-vaccination baseline after standard-of-care therapy. Sequencing was performed with immunoSEQ multiplex PCR; in TCRdb, only in-frame clones are kept and a portion is missing. The repertoire holds 85,000 to 100,000 clones, with around 90% as singletons.

The material sequenced was PBMCs, taken from a glioma patient treated with radiotherapy, temozolomide or both. This chain connects TRBV2 to TRBJ2-3; 7 positions agree with TRBD2. The origin of this receptor is a woman between 45 and 65 years old with glioma. CDR3 sequence reads: CAITSENTDTQYF. The CDR3 DNA is TGTGCCATAACTAGCGAAAACACAGATACGCAGTATTTT.